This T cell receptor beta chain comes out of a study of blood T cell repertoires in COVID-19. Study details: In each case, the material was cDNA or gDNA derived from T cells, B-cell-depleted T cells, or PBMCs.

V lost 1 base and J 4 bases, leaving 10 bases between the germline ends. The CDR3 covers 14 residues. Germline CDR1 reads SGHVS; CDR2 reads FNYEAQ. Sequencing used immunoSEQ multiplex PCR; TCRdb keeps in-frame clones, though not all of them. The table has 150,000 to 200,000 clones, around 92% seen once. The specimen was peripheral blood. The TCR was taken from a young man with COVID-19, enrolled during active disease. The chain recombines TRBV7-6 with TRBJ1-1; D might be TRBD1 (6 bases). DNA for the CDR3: TGTGCCAGCAGCTTAGAGGGGGTGAGCACTGAAGCTTTCTTT. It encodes CASSLEGVSTEAFF.